This TCR beta chain stems from a study of CD8 T cells in Susac syndrome. General study results and limits: The study acknowledged a relatively small number of individuals in its TCR sequencing and HLA analysis.

The CDR3 spans 13 residues. The germline CDR1 and CDR2 sequences are MNHEY and SVGAGI. Deletions cut 0 bases from V and 18 bases from J, with 15 bases between. RNA was extracted with the RNeasy kit, and a quantity of roughly 0.5 to 1 ug was reverse transcribed using random hexamers. The CDR3 of TCR beta was amplified by immunoSEQ multiplex PCR across 54 Vbeta and 13 Jbeta. Each CDR3 protein is one row after TCRdb ran MiXCR on the immunoSEQ multiplex PCR reads. The sample consists of approximately 100,000 distinct CDR3 sequences, roughly 90% of them appearing once. Details on this clonotype: Its antigen is as yet unknown.

TCR beta sequences were obtained from blood CD8+ and CD4+ T cells. Isolation of CD8+ and CD4+ T cells was performed negatively, whereas enrichment of TEMRA cells was done by FACS. This chain connects TRBV6-5 to TRBJ1-6, with D perhaps TRBD1 (5 bases). This TCR was recovered from a human donor in good health. Sequenced sample: CD8+ T cells from PBMCs. CDR3 protein: CASSYSGTAPTHF. The CDR3 DNA sequence: TGTGCCAGCAGTTACTCGGGGACCGCTCCTACCCACTTT.